These 14 T cell receptor beta chains were all obtained from the same sample, sequenced in a study of blood T cell repertoires in COVID-19. Libraries were prepared by immunoSEQ multiplex PCR; TCRdb keeps only in-frame clonotypes and omits some of them. There are 190,000 or so clones in the sample; about four fifths occur only once, and roughly 12% lies in the top ten. The sample was PBMCs or T cells enriched from blood (not recorded which). All receptors derive from a middle-aged man who had recovered from COVID-19.

This sequence joins TRBV19 and TRBJ1-3; perhaps TRBD1 as D (5 bases). Germline V lookup: CDR1 LNHDA, CDR2 SQIVND (reference sequence). This CDR3 is 15 amino acids long. V dropped 5 bases and J dropped 0 bases, with 11 bases sitting between them. In nucleotides, the CDR3 is TGTGCCAGTAGTCTCGGGGGGGACTCTGGAAACACCATATATTTT. It specifies CASSLGGDSGNTIYF.

The chain couples TRBV28 to TRBJ1-2; 9 bases map to TRBD1. CDR1 is MDHEN and CDR2 is SYDVKM in the germline V gene. The CDR3 consists of 13 residues. Germline trimming cut 6 bases from V and 4 bases from J; bases unmatched to any gene: 3. The CDR3 DNA reads as TGTGCCAGCAGAGGGACAGGGTTCTATGGCTACACCTTC. It is translated as CASRGTGFYGYTF.

V and J are TRBV9 and TRBJ1-2, with 8 nucleotides matching TRBD1. The CDR3 covers 15 residues. Germline CDR1 SGDLS, CDR2 YYNGEE. J gave up 4 bases and V 0 bases, and 5 bases lay outside the gene matches. CDR3 in amino acids: CASSVDGTGGYGYTF. CDR3 bases: TGTGCCAGCAGCGTAGATGGGACAGGAGGCTATGGCTACACCTTC.

This clone was picked up one time. The chain combines TRBV5-1 with TRBJ2-1; no definite D call. The CDR3 is 15 residues long. V was cut by 0 bases and J by 0 bases, with 7 bases left in between. Germline V gene lookup returns CDR1 SGHRS and CDR2 YFSETQ. The CDR3 is CASSLGGNSYNEQFF. The CDR3 DNA reads TGCGCCAGCAGCTTGGGAGGTAACTCCTACAATGAGCAGTTCTTC.

V gene TRBV15 combines with J gene TRBJ2-5; 10 bases agree with TRBD2. Germline CDR1 LNHNV, CDR2 YYDKDF (reference sequence). The V gene end was trimmed by 8 bases and the J gene end by 5 bases; junction bases not matched to a gene: 8. This CDR3 has 14 amino acids. The CDR3 coding sequence is TGTGCCACCGGGATAGCGGGGGGTGTGGAGACCCAGTACTTC. As protein: CATGIAGGVETQYF.

The V call is TRBV10-3, the J call TRBJ1-5; D unclear. Germline V CDR1 and CDR2: ENHRY, SYGVKD. CDR3 length: 13 amino acids. Trimming cost V 7 bases and J 0 bases, with 7 bases left between them. The CDR3 reads CAITNSSNQPQHF. The CDR3 coding sequence is TGTGCCATCACCAACAGTAGCAATCAGCCCCAGCATTTT.

The V and J genes are TRBV6-2 or TRBV6-3 and TRBJ1-5; the D gene is possibly TRBD1 (5 bases). V dropped 2 bases and J dropped 3 bases, with 8 bases sitting between them. In germline, CDR1 is MNHEY, CDR2 SVGEGT. The CDR3 is 14 residues long. The CDR3 loop is CASSYRQLNQPQHF. CDR3 coding DNA: TGTGCCAGCAGTTACCGACAGCTCAATCAGCCCCAGCATTTT.

V usage is TRBV7-2 and J usage is TRBJ1-3; TRBD1 agrees at 10 bases. V lost 4 bases to trimming and J lost 4 bases; unmatched junction nucleotides: 7. The CDR3 has 16 amino acids. CDR1 SGHTA and CDR2 FQGNSA come from the germline V gene. The CDR3 loop reads CASSSPDRGLGNTIYF. As DNA, the CDR3 is TGTGCCAGCAGCTCTCCCGACAGGGGGCTCGGAAACACCATATATTTT.

The V gene is TRBV7-2, the J gene TRBJ2-1; TRBD2 is a possible D gene (5 bases). The germline CDR1 and CDR2 sequences are SGHTA and FQGNSA. This CDR3 region has 15 residues. The germline V and J ends were trimmed by 2 bases and 7 bases, with 15 bases remaining between them. The CDR3, as DNA: TGTGCCAGCAGCTTATGGCGGGTAGCTACGAATGAGCAGTTCTTC. Protein: CASSLWRVATNEQFF.

The rearrangement links TRBV18 to TRBJ1-1; 9 bases agree with TRBD1. The CDR3 has 15 residues. In germline, CDR1 is KGHSH, CDR2 LQKENI. V was pared by 6 bases and J by 0 bases, with 5 bases of the junction left unmatched. The CDR3 region is CASSSGQGMNTEAFF. CDR3 nucleotide sequence: TGTGCCAGCTCGTCGGGACAGGGTATGAACACTGAAGCTTTCTTT.

CDR3 residues: CASSIGQGGGNQPQHF. In nucleotides, the CDR3 is TGTGCCAGTAGTATTGGACAGGGAGGCGGCAATCAGCCCCAGCATTTT. This chain joins TRBV19 and TRBJ1-5; TRBD1 matches 8 bases. This CDR3 contains 16 residues. The V segment lost 3 bases and the J segment 2 bases; nucleotides outside the gene matches: 6. Germline CDR1 is LNHDA and CDR2 is SQIVND (reference sequence).

V is TRBV7-9 and J is TRBJ1-1; D possibly corresponds to TRBD1 (5 bases). With 0 bases removed from V and 1 base from J, the gap between germline ends came to 6 bases. The germline gives CDR1 SEHNR, CDR2 FQNEAQ (reference sequence). The CDR3 sequence is 14 residues long. CDR3 in DNA: TGTGCCAGCAGCTTAGCGGGGGGGAACACTGAAGCTTTCTTT. This sequence encodes CASSLAGGNTEAFF. The full variable domain, its missing parts supplied by reference TRBV7-9 and TRBJ1-1, is DTGVSQNPRHKITKRGQNVTFRCDPISEHNRLYWYRQTLGQGPEFLTYFQNEAQLEKSRLLSDRFSAERPKGSFSTLEIQRTEQGDSAMYLCASSLAGGNTEAFFGQGTRLTVV.

This clone appeared once. The chain's CDR3 is CASSPGTSVDTQYF. CDR3 DNA sequence: TGCGCCAGCAGCCCCGGGACTAGCGTTGATACGCAGTATTTT. The chain has TRBV5-1 and TRBJ2-3, with TRBD2 identical over 10 bases. The V gene end was trimmed by 4 bases and the J gene end by 6 bases; junction bases not matched to a gene: 5. This CDR3 has 14 residues. Germline values: CDR1 SGHRS, CDR2 YFSETQ. The entire variable domain, with the rest obtained from reference TRBV5-1 and TRBJ2-3, is as follows: KAGVTQTPRYLIKTRGQQVTLSCSPISGHRSVSWYQQTPGQGLQFLFEYFSETQRNKGNFPGRFSGRQFSNSRSEMNVSTLELGDSALYLCASSPGTSVDTQYFGPGTRLTVL.

The chain recombines TRBV6-5 with TRBJ1-2; D call uncertain. Germline V lookup: CDR1 MNHEY, CDR2 SVGAGI. Trimming pared 0 bases from V and 7 bases from J, leaving 9 bases between. The CDR3 length is 13 residues. CDR3 DNA: TGTGCCAGCAGTTACTCAAGAGAGTCTGGCTACACCTTC. Translation: CASSYSRESGYTF.